These 30 T cell receptor beta chains share one sample of origin, sequenced in a study of Ad26.COV2.S vaccination and SARS-CoV-2 variants. Treatment of the sample: over 15 received Ad26.COV2.S at low or high dose, single or two shots; 5 received placebo; per-sample allocation not given. Sampling happened 63 days after the first vaccine or placebo injection. The repertoire was sequenced with immunoSEQ multiplex PCR; TCRdb's copy has only in-frame clones and lacks some. The sample holds 510,000 or so clones, roughly 89% seen once. This material consisted of peripheral blood, taken in a trial of Ad26.COV2.S vaccine versus placebo. These receptor sequences come from a person between 18 and 65 years old who received the Ad26.COV2.S COVID-19 vaccine or a placebo.

This clone has just one count. The chain links TRBV3-1 (or the pseudogene TRBV3-2) to TRBJ2-7; 8 bases align to TRBD2. The junction had 7 bases not matched to a gene; V was cut back by 3 bases and J by 6 bases. Germline V gene data show CDR1 as LGHDT and CDR2 as YNNKEL (reference sequence). The CDR3 covers 14 residues. CDR3 bases: TGTGCCAGCAGCCAGACGGGAGGGCTGGCCGAGCAGTACTTC. Protein product: CASSQTGGLAEQYF.

The V call is TRBV5-4, the J call TRBJ2-3, with TRBD2 matching over 8 bases. The trim removed 5 bases at V and 3 bases at J, leaving 8 bases unmatched. The CDR3 extends over 15 amino acids. CDR1 is SGHNT and CDR2 is YYREEE in the germline V gene (reference sequence). The CDR3 spells CASRPDSGGTDTQYF. As DNA, the CDR3 is TGTGCCAGCAGGCCCGACAGCGGGGGTACAGATACGCAGTATTTT.

This chain connects TRBV7-2 to TRBJ1-4, with 8 bases matching TRBD1. CDR3 length: 16 residues. Germline V gene lookup returns CDR1 SGHTA and CDR2 FQGNSA. The J segment lost 8 bases and the V segment lost 0 bases, leaving 8 bases of the junction unmatched. The CDR3 spells CASSLARAGGSEKLFF. CDR3 coding DNA: TGTGCCAGCAGCTTAGCTCGGGCAGGGGGCAGCGAAAAACTGTTTTTT.

A note on this clone: Within the sample, other DNA sequences also encode this same CDR3. The J gene is TRBJ2-2, the V gene TRBV5-1; D is unclear. The CDR3 extends over 13 amino acids. Germline assignment: CDR1 SGHRS and CDR2 YFSETQ. Trimming took 0 bases from V and 5 from J, leaving 5 bases between them. The CDR3 sequence: CASSLGPTGELFF. CDR3 nucleotide sequence: TGCGCCAGCAGCTTGGGGCCGACCGGGGAGCTGTTTTTT.

The chain recombines TRBV5-6 with TRBJ2-7, with TRBD2 matching over 7 bases. The CDR3 loop spans 11 amino acids. Losses at the gene ends were 6 bases for V and 6 bases for J; bases not matched to a gene: 3. From germline, CDR1 is SGHDT and CDR2 YYEEEE. CDR3 coding DNA: TGTGCCAGCAAGCGGGGACTCGAGCAGTACTTC. Amino acids: CASKRGLEQYF.

The V gene is TRBV6-1, the J gene TRBJ1-5; TRBD1 might be the D (5 bases). The V end lost 1 base, the J end lost 2 bases, and 9 bases lay between the germline ends. CDR1 is MNHNS, CDR2 SASEGT, per germline. This CDR3 region has 15 residues. CDR3: CASSEVGGGNQPQHF. CDR3 nucleotide sequence: TGTGCCAGCAGTGAAGTCGGGGGAGGCAATCAGCCCCAGCATTTT.

The rearrangement uses TRBV7-2 and TRBJ2-5; 7 nucleotides align to TRBD2. CDR3 length: 14 residues. V lost 5 bases, J lost 4 bases, and 7 bases stayed unmatched. Germline CDR1 and CDR2: SGHTA and FQGNSA. This CDR3 is CASSPAGRVETQYF. The CDR3 coding sequence is TGTGCCAGCAGCCCAGCGGGGAGGGTAGAGACCCAGTACTTC.

This clone was seen a handful of times. This chain joins TRBV29-1 and TRBJ2-3; 8 positions match TRBD2. The germline V gene has CDR1 SQVTM and CDR2 ANQGSEA. The CDR3 is 13 amino acids. Unmatched junction bases numbered 5, after V lost 7 bases and J lost 2 bases. Here the CDR3 reads CSGGLGNTDTQYF. The DNA of the CDR3 is TGCAGCGGGGGACTAGGCAACACAGATACGCAGTATTTT.

This clone was recorded a few times. V usage is TRBV2 and J usage is TRBJ2-3; 9 bases are shared with TRBD2. Germline CDR1 reads SNHLY; CDR2 reads FYNNEI. The CDR3 spans 16 residues. The V and J ends lost 4 bases and 2 bases, in that order; junction bases with no gene match: 7. CDR3 nucleotides: TGTGCCAGCAGTGCTCTGACTAGCGGACTCACAGATACGCAGTATTTT. Translation: CASSALTSGLTDTQYF.

The V call is TRBV27, the J call TRBJ1-5; 8 nucleotides match TRBD1. V shed 4 bases and J 5 bases; nucleotides not matched to a gene: 28. Per the germline V gene, CDR1 is MNHEY and CDR2 is SMNVEV (reference sequence). This CDR3 has 22 residues. The CDR3 protein is CASSSPDMGLWVGQGGHQPQHF. Here the CDR3 DNA reads TGTGCCAGCAGTTCACCTGACATGGGACTATGGGTCGGACAGGGAGGTCATCAGCCCCAGCATTTT.

The chain carries TRBV18 and TRBJ2-3; the match to TRBD2 covers 7 bases. This CDR3 spans 16 amino acids. Germline-derived CDR1 and CDR2 are KGHSH and LQKENI. Unmatched junction bases numbered 7, after V lost 3 bases and J lost 1 base. For the CDR3, the DNA is TGTGCCAGCTCACCTGCTCTTACTAGCGGCACAGATACGCAGTATTTT. Translation: CASSPALTSGTDTQYF.

The rearrangement links TRBV4-3 to TRBJ2-5; 7 positions agree with TRBD2. Germline CDR1 is LGHNA and CDR2 is YSLEER. The V gene end was trimmed by 1 base and the J gene end by 7 bases; junction bases not matched to a gene: 3. CDR3 length: 13 residues. The CDR3: CASSQGQRGTQYF. The CDR3 nucleotides read TGCGCCAGCAGCCAAGGCCAGCGGGGGACCCAGTACTTC.

The chain joins TRBV5-1 to TRBJ2-2; TRBD1 might be the D (6 bases). CDR3 size: 14 residues. In germline, CDR1 is SGHRS, CDR2 YFSETQ. V lost 2 bases and J 5 bases, leaving 10 bases between the germline ends. CDR3 loop: CASSFGQTTGELFF. The CDR3, as DNA: TGCGCCAGCAGCTTCGGACAGACAACCGGGGAGCTGTTTTTT.

The chain links TRBV4-2 to TRBJ2-2; 8 nucleotides match TRBD2. The CDR3 consists of 18 residues. Trimming cost V 0 bases and J 5 bases; bases outside gene matches: 11. From germline, CDR1 is LGHNA and CDR2 YNFKEQ. This chain's CDR3 is CASSQDRASGSITGELFF. The CDR3 region has the DNA TGTGCCAGCAGCCAAGATCGGGCCAGCGGGAGTATAACCGGGGAGCTGTTTTTT.

The chain has TRBV15 and TRBJ1-4, with D unresolved. This CDR3 is 16 amino acids long. Germline CDR1 and CDR2: LNHNV and YYDKDF (reference sequence). Trimming took 0 bases from V and 4 from J, leaving 12 bases between them. CDR3 nucleotide sequence: TGTGCCACCAGCAGAGATTCGCAGTTGAATAATGAAAAACTGTTTTTT. The encoded protein is CATSRDSQLNNEKLFF.

The table lists this clone with a few counts. This rearrangement joins TRBV6-5 to TRBJ1-2; TRBD1 is a possible D gene (6 bases). Trimming removed 10 bases at V and 4 bases at J, with 16 bases between. CDR1 and CDR2 (germline): MNHEY, SVGAGI. The CDR3 totals 13 residues. The CDR3 is CATRGQVVYGYTF. The CDR3 DNA is TGTGCCACCCGGGGGCAGGTTGTCTATGGCTACACCTTC.

About this clone itself: Other DNA variants within this sample encode the same CDR3. The chain combines TRBV7-2 with TRBJ2-1; 12 nucleotides line up with TRBD2. The length of the CDR3 is 16 residues. In germline, CDR1 is SGHTA, CDR2 FQGNSA. The junction had 2 bases not matched to a gene; V was cut back by 1 base and J by 4 bases. DNA for the CDR3: TGTGCCAGCAGCTTAGTTGGGACTAGCGGGTACAATGAGCAGTTCTTC. It specifies CASSLVGTSGYNEQFF.

V usage is TRBV19 and J usage is TRBJ1-4; D possibly corresponds to TRBD1 (5 bases). Between the trimmed V and J ends, which lost 5 bases and 5 bases, there was a span of 12 bases. Germline V gives CDR1 LNHDA, CDR2 SQIVND (reference sequence). There are 14 residues in the CDR3. The CDR3 spells CASSPWGGNEKLFF. The CDR3, as DNA: TGTGCCAGTAGTCCCTGGGGGGGGAATGAAAAACTGTTTTTT.

This chain connects TRBV28 to TRBJ2-7; D is uncertain. Looked up from germline, CDR1 is MDHEN and CDR2 is SYDVKM. Trimming cost V 1 base and J 5 bases, with 3 bases left between them. CDR3 length equals 11 residues. CDR3 DNA sequence: TGTGCCAGCAGTTTATCGAACGAGCAGTACTTC. It yields the protein CASSLSNEQYF.

This rearrangement joins TRBV7-3 to TRBJ2-1, with 13 bases matching TRBD2. With 5 bases clipped from V and 7 bases from J, the junction kept 8 bases outside the gene matches. Germline V gene lookup returns CDR1 SGHTA and CDR2 FQGTGA. The CDR3 extends over 16 amino acids. CDR3 DNA sequence: TGTGCCAGCAGCACAGAGACTAGCGGGAGGAGGAATGAGCAGTTCTTC. Amino acid sequence: CASSTETSGRRNEQFF.

This clone appeared once. The chain has TRBV5-6 and TRBJ2-7; 8 bases are a match to TRBD2. Unmatched junction bases numbered 6, after V lost 4 bases and J lost 6 bases. The CDR3 extends over 13 amino acids. Germline V gene data show CDR1 as SGHDT and CDR2 as YYEEEE. The CDR3 protein is CASSPAGGREQYF. The DNA of the CDR3 is TGTGCCAGCAGCCCCGCGGGAGGCCGCGAGCAGTACTTC.

The CDR3 DNA sequence: TGCGCCAGCAGTCGGCTAGAGGGGTTGGCTAATGAAAAACTGTTTTTT. Its protein product is CASSRLEGLANEKLFF. The chain joins TRBV4-1 to TRBJ1-4; possible D gene TRBD1, 5 bases. V lost 6 bases, J lost 3 bases, and 17 bases lay in between. There are 16 residues in the CDR3. CDR1 and CDR2 from the germline V gene are MGHRA and YSYEKL.

The chain combines TRBV7-9 with TRBJ1-5; the match to TRBD1 covers 7 bases. In germline, CDR1 is SEHNR, CDR2 FQNEAQ (reference sequence). J gave up 5 bases and V 4 bases, and 5 bases lay outside the gene matches. This CDR3 region has 14 residues. CDR3 in amino acids: CASSSNRGDQPQHF. The CDR3, as DNA: TGTGCCAGCAGCTCCAACAGGGGCGATCAGCCCCAGCATTTT.

The genes are TRBV28 and TRBJ1-1; the match to TRBD1 covers 7 bases. This CDR3 region has 14 residues. Germline V gene data show CDR1 as MDHEN and CDR2 as SYDVKM. V lost 3 bases, J lost 0 bases, and 1 base stayed unmatched. The DNA for the CDR3 is TGTGCCAGCAGTTTTACAGGGGTGAACACTGAAGCTTTCTTT. This codes for CASSFTGVNTEAFF.

The J gene is TRBJ1-3, the V gene TRBV3-1 (or the pseudogene TRBV3-2); possibly TRBD1 for D (6 bases). The CDR3 has 18 amino acids. Trimming stripped 1 base from V and 0 bases from J, with 16 bases between. The germline V gene encodes CDR1 LGHDT and CDR2 YNNKEL (reference sequence). CDR3 coding DNA: TGTGCCAGCAGCCAAGGGGCCCTGGGACAAGTCTCTGGAAACACCATATATTTT. Translating it yields CASSQGALGQVSGNTIYF.

The chain has TRBV3-1 (or the pseudogene TRBV3-2) and TRBJ1-2; no clear D gene. The ends were cut back, 2 bases at V and 7 bases at J, with 8 bases in the middle. The CDR3 runs to 12 residues. Germline V gene lookup returns CDR1 LGHDT and CDR2 YNNKEL (reference sequence). The CDR3 DNA reads as TGTGCCAGCAGCCAATGGGGTTCTGGCTACACCTTC. Protein sequence: CASSQWGSGYTF.

This chain links TRBV28 with TRBJ1-2; D is undetermined. Trimming pared 3 bases from V and 6 bases from J, leaving 11 bases between. There are 13 residues in the CDR3. Germline V gene data show CDR1 as MDHEN and CDR2 as SYDVKM. CDR3 loop: CASSFGPPDGYTF. DNA of the CDR3: TGTGCCAGCAGTTTTGGTCCGCCGGATGGCTACACCTTC.

This clone was detected only a few times. The gene calls are TRBV6-7 and TRBJ1-3, with a possible D match to TRBD1 (5 bases). TRBV6-7 is marked as an open reading frame, function uncertain. The germline V and J ends were trimmed by 2 bases and 0 bases, with 17 bases remaining between them. CDR3 size: 18 residues. The CDR3 sequence: CASSYVPSDRPSGNTIYF. The DNA for the CDR3 is TGTGCCAGCAGTTACGTCCCATCCGACAGACCCTCTGGAAACACCATATATTTT.

This chain links TRBV5-4 with TRBJ2-5; D perhaps matches TRBD2 (6 bases). The CDR3 contains 13 residues. Germline CDR1 is SGHNT and CDR2 is YYREEE (reference sequence). The germline V and J ends were trimmed by 6 bases and 9 bases, with 18 bases remaining between them. The CDR3 sequence is CASKNVLWEAQYF. The CDR3, as DNA: TGTGCCAGCAAGAATGTTTTGTGGGAGGCCCAGTACTTC. The whole variable domain, remainder taken from reference TRBV5-4 and TRBJ2-5, is ETGVTQSPTHLIKTRGQQVTLRCSSQSGHNTVSWYQQALGQGPQFIFQYYREEENGRGNFPPRFSGLQFPNYSSELNVNALELDDSALYLCASKNVLWEAQYFGPGTRLLVL.

The chain has TRBV5-5 and TRBJ2-1; D is ambiguous. Germline CDR1 SGHKS, CDR2 YYEKEE (reference sequence). This CDR3 has 12 residues. The germline V and J ends were trimmed by 4 bases and 7 bases, with 9 bases remaining between them. The CDR3 DNA reads as TGTGCCAGCAGCCCCGTAGGGAATGAGCAGTTCTTC. Translation: CASSPVGNEQFF.